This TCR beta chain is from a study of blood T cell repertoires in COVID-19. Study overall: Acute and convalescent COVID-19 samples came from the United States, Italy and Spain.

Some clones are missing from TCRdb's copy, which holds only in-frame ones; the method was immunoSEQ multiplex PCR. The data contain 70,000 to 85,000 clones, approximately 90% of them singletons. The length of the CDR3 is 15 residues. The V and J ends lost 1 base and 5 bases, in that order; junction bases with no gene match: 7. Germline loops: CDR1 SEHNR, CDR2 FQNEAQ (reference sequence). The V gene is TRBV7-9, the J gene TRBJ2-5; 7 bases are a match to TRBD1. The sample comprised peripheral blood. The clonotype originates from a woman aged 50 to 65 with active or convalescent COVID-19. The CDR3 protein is CASSLVARGLETQYF. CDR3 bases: TGTGCCAGCAGCTTAGTTGCCAGGGGGTTGGAGACCCAGTACTTC.